This record covers a single T cell receptor beta chain. Its antigen is not identified. This sample stems from a study of shared clonotypes between healthy human individuals. At the level of the study: The study used three CD4 naive, three CD4 memory, two CD8 naive and one CD8 memory plate per donor.

Study results and limitations: Sharing across several donors was seen in 4% to 5% of naive CD4 clonotypes.

Deletions cut 2 bases from V and 11 bases from J, with 15 bases between. There are 13 residues in the CDR3. The run depth of the assay was deep. The authors loaded about 200 ng DNA, 30,000 to 35,000 T cell genomes, into sorted-subset replicate PCRs. The protocol was immunoSEQ multiplex PCR, while the TCRdb copy is restricted to in-frame clones and leaves out a portion. The table shows 850,000 to 1,200,000 clones, with approximately 68% occurring only once. This clonotype originated in a man aged 18-30 years in good health. Sequenced input: memory CD4+ T cells sorted from blood. The subset was: CD45RA-negative fraction. The V call is TRBV23-1, the J call TRBJ1-1, with TRBD1 as a possible D gene (6 bases). TRBV23-1 carries the ORF label, with uncertain function. As DNA, the CDR3 is TGCGCCAGCAGTCAAGGGGCGCGACAGGACGCTTTCTTT. Protein: CASSQGARQDAFF.